The clone carrying this T cell receptor (beta chain) was detected a few times. The antigen is undetermined. These data belong to a study of T cell repertoires in cytomegalovirus infection. Looking at the study overall: Public TCR beta signatures marked donors with CMV infection and the matching HLA. Study-level results: Carriers of CMV and the relevant HLA type were discriminated by public TCR beta frequency. What dominated the ex vivo response were HLA-C-restricted CMV-specific TCR beta clonotypes.

TCRdb independently ran MiXCR on the reads; one entry per CDR3 protein. The sample yields about 770,000 distinct CDR3 sequences, roughly 29% seen once. Trimming took 4 bases from V and 0 from J; bases not matched to a gene: 19. Germline lookup yields CDR1 SGHNT and CDR2 YYREEE (reference sequence). There are 20 residues in the CDR3. The receptor's source is a human donor in good health (CMV status not recorded). Some clones in this sample may be carry-over from other donors' samples. The material was cultured CD8+ T cells from PBMCs, obtained from culture after CMV antigen stimulation. The chain combines TRBV5-4 with TRBJ2-1; 7 nucleotides agree with TRBD2. CDR3 nucleotides: TGTGCCAGCAGCCAGGTTGCCGGGACTATACTTCCGAGCTCCTACAATGAGCAGTTCTTC. Translated, it gives CASSQVAGTILPSSYNEQFF.